Listed below are T cell receptor beta chains from one sample, sequenced in a study of long-term antiretroviral therapy in people with HIV. Assay used: immunoSEQ multiplex PCR; TCRdb lists only in-frame clones, some missing. The sample yields 25,000 to 40,000 clones, around 96% seen once. The material was unsorted PBMCs, obtained roughly 6.9 years after starting antiretroviral therapy. These receptors all stem from a man in his thirties or forties with HIV. Both conserved end residues are part of each CDR3. The D gene is left open where the match is weak. Expanded clones are given a class, and other clones once, few, many or no size at all.

clone size,D gene,J gene,V gene,CDR3 DNA,CDR3 protein
.,.,TRBJ2-2,TRBV7-9,TGTGCCAGCAGCACGCAGGGGCCCACCGGGGAGCTGTTTTTT,CASSTQGPTGELFF
.,TRBD2,TRBJ2-2,TRBV11-3,TGTGCCAGCAGCACTAGCGGAGCTATAACCGGGGAGCTGTTTTTT,CASSTSGAITGELFF
.,.,TRBJ1-1,TRBV5-1,TGCGCCAGCAGCGACAGAAAAGAAGCTTTCTTT,CASSDRKEAFF
once,.,TRBJ1-2,TRBV30,TGTGCCTGGGACACCTTCAGGGCTAACTATGGCTACACCTTC,CAWDTFRANYGYTF
once,.,TRBJ1-2,TRBV6-1,TGTGCCAGCAGTGTAGCTCAAACCCCAGACTATGGCTACACCTTC,CASSVAQTPDYGYTF
.,.,TRBJ1-4,TRBV4-2,TGTGCCAGCAGCCAAGAGGCGGAGACAGACGAAAAACTGTTTTTT,CASSQEAETDEKLFF
.,TRBD1,TRBJ1-2,TRBV7-2,TGTGCCAGCAGCACCAGACAGGGATCTAACTATGGCTACACCTTC,CASSTRQGSNYGYTF
.,.,TRBJ2-1,TRBV21-1,TGTGCCAGCAGCAAAGTATATACTAGCTCGCATGAGCAGTTCTTC,CASSKVYTSSHEQFF
.,TRBD2,TRBJ2-1,TRBV19,TGTGCCAGTAGTATAAAAGGACTAGCGGGCAATGAGCAGTTCTTC,CASSIKGLAGNEQFF
.,TRBD1,TRBJ2-7,TRBV6-5,TGTGCCAGCACCGGGACAGGGGGCCCCTACGAGCAGTACTTC,CASTGTGGPYEQYF
.,TRBD1,TRBJ2-7,TRBV7-9,TGTGCCAGCGAGCAGGACAGGGGGGGGGAGCAGTACTTC,CASEQDRGGEQYF
.,TRBD1,TRBJ1-2,TRBV5-8,TGTGCCAGCAGCAGGCGGACAGGCCGGGGCTACACCTTC,CASSRRTGRGYTF
.,.,TRBJ1-2,TRBV2,TGTGCCAGCAGGGAGGGCTACACCTTC,CASREGYTF
once,.,TRBJ2-7,TRBV4-3,TGCGCCAGCAGCCAAGATAACAGGAACTACGAGCAGTACTTC,CASSQDNRNYEQYF
.,.,TRBJ2-5,TRBV10-3,TGTGCCATCAGGAATGCCATAGGTCAGGAGACCCAGTACTTC,CAIRNAIGQETQYF
.,.,TRBJ2-1,TRBV27,TGTGCCAGCAGTCTCCGGGCCTTTAGTGAGCAGTTCTTC,CASSLRAFSEQFF
.,.,TRBJ2-3,TRBV2,TGTGCCAGCAGTCAGGACCACTCAACAGATACGCAGTATTTT,CASSQDHSTDTQYF
.,TRBD2,TRBJ2-3,TRBV6-1,TGTGCCTCAGCGGGGGTTGGGGCAGATACGCAGTATTTT,CASAGVGADTQYF
.,.,TRBJ2-3,TRBV19,TGTGCCAGTAGTATAGGAGGGGGAGGAGATACGCAGTATTTT,CASSIGGGGDTQYF
.,.,TRBJ2-1,TRBV4-2,TGTGCCAGCAGCCAAGGGGCCAGGACTCAGAATGAGCAGTTCTTC,CASSQGARTQNEQFF
.,.,TRBJ1-1,TRBV2,TGTGCCGGGCAATACGGGTTACGAGCTGAAGCTTTCTTT,CAGQYGLRAEAFF
.,.,TRBJ1-5,TRBV7-6,TGTGCCAGCAGCTTGACGCCCGACCCAAGCAATCAGCCCCAGCATTTT,CASSLTPDPSNQPQHF
.,.,TRBJ1-5,TRBV28,TGTGCCAGCAGTACCGCCGGGTATCAGCCCCAGCATTTT,CASSTAGYQPQHF
.,.,TRBJ1-1,TRBV5-6,TGTGCCAGCAGATACAGCCTGAACACTGAAGCTTTCTTT,CASRYSLNTEAFF
.,TRBD1,TRBJ2-6,TRBV2,TGTGCCAGCAGTGTGCAGTACAGGGGTGACGTCCTGACTTTC,CASSVQYRGDVLTF
.,TRBD1,TRBJ1-1,TRBV10-3,TGTGCCATCAGTGAGTGGACAGGGGGCACTGAAGCTTTCTTT,CAISEWTGGTEAFF